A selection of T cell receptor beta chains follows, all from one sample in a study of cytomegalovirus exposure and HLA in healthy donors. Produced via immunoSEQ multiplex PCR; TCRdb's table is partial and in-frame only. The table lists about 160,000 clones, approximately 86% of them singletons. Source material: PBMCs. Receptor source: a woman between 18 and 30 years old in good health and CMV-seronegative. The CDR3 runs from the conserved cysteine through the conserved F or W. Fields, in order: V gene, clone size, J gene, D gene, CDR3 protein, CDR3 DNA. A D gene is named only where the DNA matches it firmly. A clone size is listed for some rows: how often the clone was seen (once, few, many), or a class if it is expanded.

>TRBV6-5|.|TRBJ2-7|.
CASSYLGQEQYF
TGTGCCAGCAGTTATTTGGGGCAGGAGCAGTACTTC
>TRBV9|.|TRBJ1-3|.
CASSVLGGSGNTIYF
TGTGCCAGCAGCGTACTAGGGGGCTCTGGAAACACCATATATTTT
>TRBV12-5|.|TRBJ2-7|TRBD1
CASGRRDRAHEQYF
TGTGCTAGTGGTCGCCGGGACAGGGCCCACGAGCAGTACTTC
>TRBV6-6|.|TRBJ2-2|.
CASSDLQGNTGELFF
TGTGCCAGCAGTGATTTACAGGGTAACACCGGGGAGCTGTTTTTT
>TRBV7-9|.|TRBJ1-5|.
CASSLEGVGQPQHF
TGTGCCAGCAGCTTAGAGGGGGTCGGGCAGCCCCAGCATTTT
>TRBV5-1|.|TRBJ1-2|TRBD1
CASSRVGDSQGYGYTF
TGCGCCAGCAGCCGGGTGGGGGACAGCCAGGGCTATGGCTACACCTTC
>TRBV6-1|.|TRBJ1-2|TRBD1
CASSEWTGGGYTF
TGTGCCAGCAGTGAATGGACAGGAGGGGGCTACACCTTC
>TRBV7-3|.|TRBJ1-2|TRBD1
CASSLTGQGNGYTF
TGTGCCAGCAGCTTAACGGGACAGGGTAATGGCTACACCTTC
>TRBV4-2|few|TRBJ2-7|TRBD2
CASSQDGTSGSYEQYF
TGTGCCAGCAGCCAAGATGGGACTAGCGGCTCCTACGAGCAGTACTTC
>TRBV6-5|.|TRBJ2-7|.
CASSYSNQAQVYEQYF
TGTGCCAGCAGTTACTCGAACCAGGCTCAAGTCTACGAGCAGTACTTC
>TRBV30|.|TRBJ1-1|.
CAWSLSLRVTEAFF
TGTGCCTGGAGCCTCTCGTTGAGGGTAACTGAAGCTTTCTTT
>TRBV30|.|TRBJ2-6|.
CAWSSRSGANVLTF
TGTGCCTGGAGTAGCCGGTCTGGGGCCAACGTCCTGACTTTC
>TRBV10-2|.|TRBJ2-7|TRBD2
CASSDGGGAFEVEQYF
TGCGCCAGCAGTGACGGGGGGGGAGCGTTCGAGGTCGAGCAGTACTTC
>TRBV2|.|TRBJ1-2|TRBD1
CASSSDRASYGYTF
TGTGCCAGCAGTTCGGACAGGGCGTCCTATGGCTACACCTTC
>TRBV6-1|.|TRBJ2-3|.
CASSDYEVGTDTQYF
TGTGCCAGCAGTGACTACGAAGTAGGCACAGATACGCAGTATTTT
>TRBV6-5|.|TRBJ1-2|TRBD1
CASSQRQGTDGYTF
TGTGCCAGCAGTCAGCGACAGGGGACAGATGGCTACACCTTC
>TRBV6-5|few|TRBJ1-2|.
CASSLGVGGYTF
TGTGCCAGCAGTCTAGGGGTAGGTGGCTACACCTTC
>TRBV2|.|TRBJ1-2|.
CASRDSRPGYTF
TGTGCCAGCAGGGACAGTCGGCCCGGCTACACCTTC
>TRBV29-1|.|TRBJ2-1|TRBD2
CSAHLTSGKYNEQFF
TGCAGCGCCCACCTGACTAGCGGGAAATACAATGAGCAGTTCTTC
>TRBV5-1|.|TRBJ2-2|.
CASSPSHPGLGLFF
TGCGCCAGCAGCCCCTCGCACCCGGGGTTAGGGCTGTTTTTT
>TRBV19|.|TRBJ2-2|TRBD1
CASSPRQGPGELFF
TGTGCCAGTAGTCCCAGACAGGGGCCCGGGGAGCTGTTTTTT
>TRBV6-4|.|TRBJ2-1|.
CASSAFSGDYNEQFF
TGTGCCAGCAGTGCTTTCAGCGGTGACTACAATGAGCAGTTCTTC